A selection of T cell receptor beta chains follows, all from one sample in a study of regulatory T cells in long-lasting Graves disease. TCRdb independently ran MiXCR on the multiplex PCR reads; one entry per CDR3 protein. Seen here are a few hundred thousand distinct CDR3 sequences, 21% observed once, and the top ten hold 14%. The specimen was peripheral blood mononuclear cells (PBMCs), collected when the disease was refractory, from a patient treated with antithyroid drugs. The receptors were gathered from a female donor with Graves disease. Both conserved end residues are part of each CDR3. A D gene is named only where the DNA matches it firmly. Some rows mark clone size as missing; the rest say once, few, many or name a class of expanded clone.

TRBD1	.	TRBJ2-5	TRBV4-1	CASSQTDRGQTQYF	TGCGCCAGCAGCCAGACGGACAGGGGTCAGACCCAGTACTTC
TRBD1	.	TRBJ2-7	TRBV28	CASSPPGQTIHYEQYF	TGTGCCAGCAGTCCCCCGGGACAGACCATCCACTACGAGCAGTACTTC
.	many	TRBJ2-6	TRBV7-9	CASSLGLGSGANVLTF	TGTGCCAGCAGCTTAGGCCTGGGCTCTGGGGCCAACGTCCTGACTTTC
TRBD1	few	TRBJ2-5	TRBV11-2	CASGNRGQETQYF	TGTGCCAGCGGGAACAGGGGGCAAGAGACCCAGTACTTC
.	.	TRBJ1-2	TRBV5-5	CASSSPGGNYGYTF	TGTGCCAGCAGCTCCCCGGGAGGAAACTATGGCTACACCTTC
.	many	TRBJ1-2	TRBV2	CASGNLTPYGYTF	TGTGCCAGCGGTAACCTCACCCCTTATGGCTACACCTTC
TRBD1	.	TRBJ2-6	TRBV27	CASSFYSSGQGWSGANVLTF	TGTGCCAGCAGTTTTTACTCATCGGGACAGGGGTGGTCTGGGGCCAACGTCCTGACTTTC
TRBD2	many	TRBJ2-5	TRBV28	CASSSVFLLAGGGETQYF	TGTGCCAGCAGTTCCGTTTTTCTTCTAGCGGGAGGCGGAGAGACCCAGTACTTC
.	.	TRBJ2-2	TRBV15	CATSSRDTNTGELFF	TGTGCCACCAGCAGCCGGGACACGAACACCGGGGAGCTGTTTTTT
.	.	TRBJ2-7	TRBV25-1	CASRGSPAYEQYF	TGTGCCAGCAGGGGGTCCCCGGCGTACGAGCAGTACTTC
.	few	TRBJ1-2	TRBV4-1	CASSQAAFWRYTF	TGCGCCAGCAGCCAAGCCGCCTTTTGGCGCTACACCTTC
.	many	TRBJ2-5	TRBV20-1	CSAKDDLETQYF	TGCAGTGCCAAAGACGACCTAGAGACCCAGTACTTC
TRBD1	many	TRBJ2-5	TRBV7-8	CASSQGQGARETQYF	TGTGCCAGCAGCCAGGGACAGGGGGCGCGAGAGACCCAGTACTTC
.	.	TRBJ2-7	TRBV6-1	CASSGGTDSYEQYF	TGTGCCAGCAGTGGGGGGACGGACTCCTACGAGCAGTACTTC
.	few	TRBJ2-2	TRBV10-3	CAISDGITGELFF	TGTGCCATCAGCGATGGCATAACGGGGGAGCTGTTTTTT
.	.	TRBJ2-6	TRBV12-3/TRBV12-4	CASSFTTSGGGSSGANVLTF	TGTGCCAGCAGTTTTACGACCTCAGGGGGCGGGAGCTCTGGGGCCAACGTCCTGACTTTC
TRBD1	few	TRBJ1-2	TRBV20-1	CRAQGVNVYGYTF	TGCAGAGCCCAGGGGGTTAATGTCTATGGCTACACCTTC
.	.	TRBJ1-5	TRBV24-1	CATSDASHGANQPQHF	TGTGCCACCAGTGACGCGAGCCACGGGGCCAATCAGCCCCAGCATTTT
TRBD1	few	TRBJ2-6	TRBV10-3	CAISEGRQGSGANVLTF	TGTGCCATCAGTGAGGGGAGACAGGGATCGGGGGCCAACGTCCTGACTTTC
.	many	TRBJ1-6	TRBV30	CAWSPGPNSPLHF	TGTGCCTGGAGCCCCGGCCCCAATTCACCCCTCCACTTT
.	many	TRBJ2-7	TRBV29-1	CSVGARNYADEQYF	TGCAGCGTTGGAGCCAGAAACTACGCGGACGAGCAGTACTTC
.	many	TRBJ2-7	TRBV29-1	CSVEAQGREQYF	TGCAGCGTTGAAGCGCAGGGTCGGGAGCAGTACTTC
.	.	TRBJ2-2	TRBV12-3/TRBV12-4	CASSPQGGIGGELFF	TGTGCCAGCAGCCCCCAGGGCGGGATCGGCGGGGAGCTGTTTTTT
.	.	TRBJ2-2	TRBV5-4	CASSRTETGELFF	TGTGCCAGCAGCCGGACTGAAACGGGGGAGCTGTTTTTT
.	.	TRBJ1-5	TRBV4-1	CASSQDGQLNQPQHF	TGCGCCAGCAGCCAAGATGGCCAGTTGAATCAGCCCCAGCATTTT
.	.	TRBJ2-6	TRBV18	CASSPAWPSGANVLTF	TGTGCCAGCTCACCCGCTTGGCCCTCTGGGGCCAACGTCCTGACTTTC
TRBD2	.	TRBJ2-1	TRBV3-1	CASSPLAGDFHEQFF	TGTGCCAGCAGCCCTCTAGCGGGAGATTTCCATGAGCAGTTCTTC
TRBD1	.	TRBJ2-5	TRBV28	CASNDRGRKRF	TGTGCCAGCAATGACAGGGGGCGGAAGAGATTC
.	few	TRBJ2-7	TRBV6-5	CASSYYSQSSYEQYF	TGTGCCAGCAGTTACTACAGTCAAAGCTCCTACGAGCAGTACTTC
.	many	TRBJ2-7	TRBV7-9	CASSPPTPLSHEQYF	TGTGCCAGCAGCCCCCCTACTCCTTTATCCCACGAGCAGTACTTC